What follows are 17 T cell receptor beta chains derived from one specimen sequenced in a study of T cells in Graves' hyperthyroidism and ophthalmopathy. What was amplified from RNA transcripts were TCR beta CDR3 regions. Researchers ran a first-round RT-PCR on the TCR CDR3 using the HTBI primer set. One entry per CDR3 protein, called by TCRdb with MiXCR from the multiplex PCR reads. The table includes under 400,000 distinct CDR3 sequences, roughly 15% detected once. The material sequenced was blood. These receptors were collected from a man between 25 and 39 years old with Graves' hyperthyroidism.

This clonotype was detected many times. The chain is built from TRBV2 and TRBJ1-2, with TRBD1 matching 12 bases. The CDR3 is 15 amino acids. Germline trimming cut 3 bases from V and 7 bases from J; bases unmatched to any gene: 6. In germline, CDR1 is SNHLY, CDR2 FYNNEI. Written as DNA, the CDR3 is TGTGCCAGCAGTGAGTTGGGACAGGGGGCGCCTGGCTACACCTTC. This codes for CASSELGQGAPGYTF.

This clonotype was seen only a few times. The rearrangement uses TRBV6-1 and TRBJ2-5, with D maybe TRBD2 (6 bases). Trimming took off 9 bases at V and 1 base at J, with 15 bases between the two ends. Germline CDR1 reads MNHNS; CDR2 reads SASEGT. The CDR3 has 14 amino acids. CDR3 DNA sequence: TGTGCCAGTAACGGGGGAGGTACCCAAGAGACCCAGTACTTC. Its translation: CASNGGGTQETQYF.

In this sample, this clonotype turned up many times. The gene calls are TRBV27 and TRBJ2-5; D may be TRBD2 (6 bases). V lost 2 bases and J lost 2, with 18 bases in between. The V gene's germline CDR1 is MNHEY and CDR2 SMNVEV (reference sequence). The CDR3 contains 17 residues. Here the CDR3 reads CASSLLTPRDLQETQYF. DNA for the CDR3: TGTGCCAGCAGTTTACTGACACCCCGGGACTTACAAGAGACCCAGTACTTC.

V and J are TRBV29-1 and TRBJ2-5; maybe TRBD1 (5 bases). V was clipped by 3 bases and J by 5 bases, with 13 bases between them. Looked up from germline, CDR1 is SQVTM and CDR2 is ANQGSEA. There are 13 residues in the CDR3. CDR3 DNA: TGCAGCGTTGACGCCGGACACACGGAGACCCAGTACTTC. This translates into CSVDAGHTETQYF. Variable domain in full (rest from reference TRBV29-1 and TRBJ2-5): SAVISQKPSRDICQRGTSLTIQCQVDSQVTMMFWYRQQPGQSLTLIATANQGSEATYESGFVIDKFPISRPNLTFSTLTVSNMSPEDSSIYLCSVDAGHTETQYFGPGTRLLVL.

This clonotype was observed at least ten times. The V and J genes are TRBV2 and TRBJ1-4, with TRBD1 matching 8 bases. The germline gives CDR1 SNHLY, CDR2 FYNNEI. Germline trimming cut 3 bases from V and 5 bases from J; bases unmatched to any gene: 5. The CDR3 has 15 residues. The CDR3 region is CASSDQGAMNEKLFF. CDR3 nucleotide sequence: TGTGCCAGCAGTGATCAGGGGGCGATGAATGAAAAACTGTTTTTT.

J is TRBJ2-2 and V is TRBV9; 9 bases are shared with TRBD1. Looked up from germline, CDR1 is SGDLS and CDR2 is YYNGEE. This CDR3 has 15 residues. With V trimmed by 4 bases and J by 5 bases, 6 bases remained unmatched. CDR3 sequence: CASSSGTGTTGELFF. CDR3 nucleotides: TGTGCCAGCAGCTCCGGGACAGGGACGACCGGGGAGCTGTTTTTT.

This clonotype has more than one count but fewer than ten. The chain combines TRBV10-3 with TRBJ1-2; no clear D gene. CDR1 ENHRY and CDR2 SYGVKD come from the germline V gene. The CDR3 has 13 amino acids. V was cut by 6 bases and J by 3 bases, with 11 bases left in between. The CDR3 nucleotides are TGTGCCATCAGGCCCGGGATTGACTATGGCTACACCTTC. Translated: CAIRPGIDYGYTF.

The rearrangement links TRBV9 to TRBJ2-2; 8 bases are shared with TRBD1. Germline V gene sequence: CDR1 SGDLS, CDR2 YYNGEE. Losses at the gene ends were 4 bases for V and 5 bases for J; bases not matched to a gene: 7. This CDR3 comprises 15 residues. The CDR3 DNA reads as TGTGCCAGCAGCCTCCGGACAGGGAATACCGGGGAGCTGTTTTTT. Its protein is CASSLRTGNTGELFF. Complete variable domain (other parts from reference TRBV9 and TRBJ2-2): DSGVTQTPKHLITATGQRVTLRCSPRSGDLSVYWYQQSLDQGLQFLIQYYNGEERAKGNILERFSAQQFPDLHSELNLSSLELGDSALYFCASSLRTGNTGELFFGEGSRLTVL.

This clonotype was detected many times. The V call is TRBV20-1, the J call TRBJ2-1; 8 bases match TRBD2. V was clipped by 2 bases and J by 4 bases; unmatched bases: 4. The CDR3 has 14 residues. CDR1 is DFQATT and CDR2 is SNEGSKA in the germline V gene (reference sequence). The chain's CDR3 is CSARKGGRYNEQFF. CDR3 bases: TGCAGTGCTAGAAAGGGCGGGAGGTACAATGAGCAGTTCTTC.

The chain employs TRBV29-1 and TRBJ2-5; D is possibly TRBD2 (6 bases). The CDR3 totals 13 residues. V lost 5 bases to trimming and J lost 5 bases, with 15 bases between them. Germline V lookup: CDR1 SQVTM, CDR2 ANQGSEA. The chain's CDR3 is CSVQKGTDETQYF. The DNA of the CDR3 is TGCAGCGTTCAAAAAGGGACTGACGAGACCCAGTACTTC.

This clonotype was found a few times. The J gene is TRBJ2-7, the V gene TRBV29-1; perhaps TRBD2 as D (5 bases). The J call is doubtful: the DNA matches TRBJ2-1 better. CDR1 is SQVTM and CDR2 is ANQGSEA in the germline V gene. This CDR3 comprises 10 residues. The CDR3 DNA sequence: TGCAGCGTGGACTTAGGCGAGCAGTTCTTC. Translating it yields CSVDLGEQFF.

This rearrangement joins TRBV12-3 or TRBV12-4 to TRBJ1-5; the D gene is possibly TRBD1 (6 bases). There are 17 residues in the CDR3. V lost 0 bases and J lost 2, with 14 bases in between. CDR3 DNA sequence: TGTGCCAGCAGTTTAGCGTTGGGGGGCCCGGGCAATCAGCCCCAGCATTTT. Amino acid sequence: CASSLALGGPGNQPQHF.

The V gene is TRBV7-9, the J gene TRBJ2-1; D is ambiguous. V was pared by 7 bases and J by 2 bases, with 6 bases between. The germline V gene encodes CDR1 SEHNR and CDR2 FQNEAQ (reference sequence). This CDR3 region has 12 residues. The CDR3 sequence: CASKQAYNEQFF. The CDR3, as DNA: TGTGCCAGCAAGCAGGCCTACAATGAGCAGTTCTTC. Variable domain in full (rest from reference TRBV7-9 and TRBJ2-1): DTGVSQNPRHKITKRGQNVTFRCDPISEHNRLYWYRQTLGQGPEFLTYFQNEAQLEKSRLLSDRFSAERPKGSFSTLEIQRTEQGDSAMYLCASKQAYNEQFFGPGTRLTVL.

This clonotype was detected a few times. This rearrangement joins TRBV6-5 to TRBJ1-2; no definite D call. Germline V gene data show CDR1 as MNHEY and CDR2 as SVGAGI. The V end lost 2 bases, the J end lost 4 bases, and 11 bases lay between the germline ends. The CDR3 is 14 residues long. CDR3 in DNA: TGTGCCAGCAGTTACCGGGCGGGGATCTATGGCTACACCTTC. Protein: CASSYRAGIYGYTF.

The rearrangement links TRBV30 to TRBJ2-3; D is ambiguous. Germline CDR1 reads GTSNPN; CDR2 reads SVGIG (reference sequence). With 2 bases removed from V and 4 bases from J, the gap between germline ends came to 4 bases. The CDR3 is 11 amino acids. The CDR3 spells CAWSRADTQYF. The CDR3 DNA reads TGTGCCTGGAGTCGAGCAGATACGCAGTATTTT. The whole variable domain, filled in from reference TRBV30 and TRBJ2-3, reads SQTIHQWPATLVQPVGSPLSLECTVEGTSNPNLYWYRQAAGRGLQLLFYSVGIGQISSEVPQNLSASRPQDRQFILSSKKLLLSDSGFYLCAWSRADTQYFGPGTRLTVL.

In this sample, this clonotype turned up a few times. The chain recombines TRBV29-1 with TRBJ2-7, with 7 positions matching TRBD1. This CDR3 spans 15 amino acids. V was pared by 6 bases and J by 2 bases, with 13 bases of the junction left unmatched. The V gene's germline CDR1 is SQVTM and CDR2 ANQGSEA. DNA for the CDR3: TGCAGCGTCGCAGGGACAGATGTTCTGCCCTACGAGCAGTACTTC. Encoded protein: CSVAGTDVLPYEQYF.

The V gene is TRBV9, the J gene TRBJ2-1, with TRBD2 as a possible D gene (6 bases). Germline V gene lookup returns CDR1 SGDLS and CDR2 YYNGEE. V shed 4 bases and J shed 6 bases, with 14 bases lying between them. The CDR3 extends over 14 amino acids. CDR3 sequence (DNA): TGTGCCAGCAGCCCACCTGGGGGGTTCAATGAGCAGTTCTTC. This sequence encodes CASSPPGGFNEQFF.